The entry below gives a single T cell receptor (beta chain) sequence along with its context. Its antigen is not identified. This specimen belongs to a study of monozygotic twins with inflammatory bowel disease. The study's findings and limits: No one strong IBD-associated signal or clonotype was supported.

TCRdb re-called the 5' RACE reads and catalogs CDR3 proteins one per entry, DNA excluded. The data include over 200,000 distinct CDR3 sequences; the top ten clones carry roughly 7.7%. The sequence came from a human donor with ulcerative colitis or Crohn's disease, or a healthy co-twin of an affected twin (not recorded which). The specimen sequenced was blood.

The CDR3 region is CASSLDRQGDTEAFF. The V call is TRBV5-5, the J call TRBJ1-1; TCRdb designates TRBD1, a call that cannot be tested without DNA. The CDR3 is 15 residues long. In germline, CDR1 is SGHKS, CDR2 YYEKEE (reference sequence).